This T cell receptor (beta chain) was recorded in a study of early T cells in non-severe SARS-CoV-2 infection. Study-wide context: Sequencing used unsorted whole-blood bulk RNA, so chains lack pairing. Study-level results: Sequences matched to VDJdb favored anti-spike CD8 responses, while private and CD4 specificities were missed.

This clonotype has more than one count but fewer than ten. Its specificity is unknown. Individual cDNA molecules each received unique molecular identifiers attached to them. TCRdb processed the 5' RACE reads anew with MiXCR; each CDR3 protein has one entry. The data contain tens of thousands of distinct CDR3 sequences, about 4.9% of them seen just once; the ten biggest clones take up under 25%. The CDR3 consists of 14 residues. CDR1 and CDR2 (germline): KGHDR, SFDVKD. V lost 3 bases and J lost 9; bases outside the gene matches: 6. V gene TRBV24-1 combines with J gene TRBJ2-1; 8 bases line up with TRBD2. Sequencing input: whole blood. The source is an adult who was a healthcare worker with PCR-confirmed SARS-CoV-2 infection or an uninfected control (not recorded which). CDR3 loop: CATSDRAAGGEQFF. The CDR3 bases are TGTGCCACCAGTGATCGGGCTGCGGGAGGTGAGCAGTTCTTC.